A selection of T cell receptor beta chains follows, all from one sample in a study of glioma-infiltrating T cells after dendritic cell vaccination. The assay was immunoSEQ multiplex PCR, and TCRdb's table has in-frame clones only and misses some. The sample lists 90,000 to 95,000 clones; 81% were seen once. This sample comprised blood, obtained after dendritic cell vaccination. These receptors all come from a human donor with glioblastoma. CDR3s include the opening cysteine and the closing phenylalanine or tryptophan. Each record gives: CDR3 protein, J gene, clone size, V gene. Only some rows state a clone size, as once, few, many or a class for expanded clones.

CASSRSGGLNYNEQFF,TRBJ2-1,-,TRBV5-1
CASSRGGRNQPQHF,TRBJ1-5,-,TRBV6-5
CASSPQSSGSSYNEQFF,TRBJ2-1,-,TRBV7-6
CAISESVVPGQGLYGYTF,TRBJ1-2,few,TRBV10-3
CASSFSPPELYGYTF,TRBJ1-2,-,TRBV27
CASMGGNEQYF,TRBJ2-7,-,TRBV2
CASSFDRDNYEQYF,TRBJ2-7,-,TRBV13
CASSLEGANYGYTF,TRBJ1-2,once,TRBV5-1
CASTKRGRNTEAFF,TRBJ1-1,-,TRBV25-1
CASSLQIRTLSWSNEQFF,TRBJ2-1,-,TRBV5-4